This TCR beta chain appears in the sequencing data of a study of blood T cell repertoires in COVID-19 (dated by TCRdb to the early 2020s). Broadly, across the study: The collaborator samples originated in the United States, Italy and Spain and spanned the acute and convalescent phases of COVID-19. The material from the prospective study consisted of cDNA or gDNA derived from T cells, B-cell-depleted T cells, or PBMCs. Subjects who had been exposed to COVID-19, were actively infected with it, or had recovered from it provided the deeply sampled blood TCRbeta repertoires that made up the dataset. The repertoires were released in a freely available public database intended as a resource for research on the immune response to SARS-CoV-2. The samples were drawn from two sources: the first 160 participants of the ongoing ImmuneRACE study, and over 1,000 subjects contributed by 6 global collaborators. Nearly every sample came with metadata listing a de-identified subject ID, COVID-19 status, age in years and sex. Where available, HLA class I and class II types were obtained from metadata supplied by the sample provider rather than from assay-based typing.

Participants in the prospective study were aged about 18 to 89 years, lived in under 30 United States geographic areas, and enrolled through a virtual design. Cohort assignment in the prospective study relied on participant-reported clinical history from a screening survey and a study questionnaire. ImmuneRACE Cohort 3 recovered participants were defined by two consecutive negative NP/OP PCR tests, healthcare professional clearance, or symptom resolution. Mobile phlebotomists in the prospective study collected whole blood, serum and a nasopharyngeal or oropharyngeal swab from every participant. Prospective study participants could optionally give additional blood draws and questionnaires over an approximately 2-month period. Before DNA extraction, blood samples from the prospective study were shipped at room temperature or frozen. The study at large found these results: The quantity of clinical and demographic metadata differed by source and by participant and was supplied without curation.

About this clone itself: Its antigen target is currently unknown. Per-nucleotide qualities are absent, and no much larger clonotype sits a single base away.

TCRbeta CDR3 regions were amplified from genomic DNA using the immunoSEQ Assay, a bias-controlled multiplex PCR. Per the authors' processing: The number of nucleated cells in each sample was estimated from the amplification of reference gene primers within the assay. To quantify the absolute abundance of each unique TCRbeta CDR3 rearrangement, sequence reads were collapsed and filtered. For each sample, productive Simpson clonality was calculated as the square root of Simpson's diversity index over productive rearrangements. TCRdb carries this immuneACCESS record with in-frame sequences only. Its versions omit some clonotypes, under half of them owing to an unresolved V gene in the studies checked, with the rest unexplained. Clone size and V and J calls were adopted from that table, with D and trimming inferred from the DNA. The sample yields around 170,000 clones; less than 90% were counted once. Approximately 7.7% of the sample is taken by the ten largest.

The sample taken for sequencing was PBMCs or T cells enriched from blood (not recorded which). The clonotype originates from a woman aged 50 to 60 who had recovered from COVID-19.

The CDR3 corresponds to CASRGPPAEQYF. The DNA is TGTGCCAGCAGGGGCCCGCCTGCCGAGCAGTACTTC. This chain joins TRBV27 to TRBJ2-7; no D gene can be assigned with confidence. The CDR3, cysteine through phenylalanine, is 12 amino acids long. Only the CDR3 portion is preserved as DNA: 36 bases, with reading frame beginning at the first base. Based on the germline V gene (reference sequence), the CDR1 and CDR2 sequences are MNHEY and SMNVEV. V is shortened by 6 bases, J by 6 bases, and the region joining them spans 12 bases.